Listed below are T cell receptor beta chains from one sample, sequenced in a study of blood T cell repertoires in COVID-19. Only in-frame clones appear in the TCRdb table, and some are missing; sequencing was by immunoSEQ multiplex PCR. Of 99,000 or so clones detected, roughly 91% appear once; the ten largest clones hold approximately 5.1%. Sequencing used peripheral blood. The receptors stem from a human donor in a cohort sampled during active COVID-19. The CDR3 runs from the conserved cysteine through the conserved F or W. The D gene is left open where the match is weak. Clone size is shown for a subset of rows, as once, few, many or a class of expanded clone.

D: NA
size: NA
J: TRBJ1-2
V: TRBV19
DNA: TGTGCCAGTAGTACCGGGAATTTCTATGGCTACACCTTC
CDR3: CASSTGNFYGYTF

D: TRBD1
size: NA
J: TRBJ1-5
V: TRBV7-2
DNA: TGTGCCAGCAGCTTGGGTCAGGGACAGGGAAAGCCCCAGCATTTT
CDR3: CASSLGQGQGKPQHF

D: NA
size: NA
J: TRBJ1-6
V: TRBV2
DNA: TGTGCCAGCAGCGCAGGGTTTACCGATTCACCCCTCCACTTT
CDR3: CASSAGFTDSPLHF

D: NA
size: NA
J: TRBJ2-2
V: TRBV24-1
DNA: TGTGCCACCAGCGTAGCTACAGGGTACACCGGGGAGCTGTTTTTT
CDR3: CATSVATGYTGELFF

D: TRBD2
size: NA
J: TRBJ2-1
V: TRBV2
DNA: TGTGCCAGCCAAACTAGCGGGTCCTACAATGAGCAGTTCTTC
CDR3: CASQTSGSYNEQFF

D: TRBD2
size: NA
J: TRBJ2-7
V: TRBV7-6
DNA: TGTGCCAGCAGCTCTGGGGAAGGCCCTAGCGGGAGAGGCTACGAGCAGTACTTC
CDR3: CASSSGEGPSGRGYEQYF

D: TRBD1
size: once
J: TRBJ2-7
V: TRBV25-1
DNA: TGTGCCAGCAGTGCCGGGACAGGGCCCTACGAGCAGTACTTC
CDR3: CASSAGTGPYEQYF

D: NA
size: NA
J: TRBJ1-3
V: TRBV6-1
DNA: TGTGCCAGCAGTGAAGCTAGCATCTCTGGAAACACCATATATTTT
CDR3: CASSEASISGNTIYF

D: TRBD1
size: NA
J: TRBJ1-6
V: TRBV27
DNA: TGTGCCAGCAGACTAGGACAGGGCCATCCTTTGATTTCACCCCTCCACTTT
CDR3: CASRLGQGHPLISPLHF

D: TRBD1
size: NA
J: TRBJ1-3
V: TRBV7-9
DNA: TGTGCCAGCAGCGCCTTGGGGGACAGGGGACCTTACTCTGGAAACACCATATATTTT
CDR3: CASSALGDRGPYSGNTIYF

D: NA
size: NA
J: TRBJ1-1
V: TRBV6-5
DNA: TGTGCCAGCACCTCCTTGCGGTTTGAAGCTTTCTTT
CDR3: CASTSLRFEAFF

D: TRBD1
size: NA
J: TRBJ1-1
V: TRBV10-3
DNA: TGTGCCATCAGTGAGTCCCCTTGGAGGGGGCGTATGAACACTGAAGCTTTCTTT
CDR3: CAISESPWRGRMNTEAFF

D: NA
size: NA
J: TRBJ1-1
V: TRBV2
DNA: TGTGCCAGCAGTGGAGGGGGAGGGGGCACTGAAGCTTTCTTT
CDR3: CASSGGGGGTEAFF

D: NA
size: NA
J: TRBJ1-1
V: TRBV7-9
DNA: TGTGCCAGCAGCCCCCCAGGGAACACTGAAGCTTTCTTT
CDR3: CASSPPGNTEAFF

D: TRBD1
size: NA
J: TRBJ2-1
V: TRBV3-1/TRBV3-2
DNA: TGTGCCAGCAGACCTGACTTTAGACAGGGGGCCTACAATGAGCAGTTCTTC
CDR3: CASRPDFRQGAYNEQFF

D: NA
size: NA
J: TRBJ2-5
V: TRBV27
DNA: TGTGCCAGCAGTAAGGGACTCCAAGAGACCCAGTACTTC
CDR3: CASSKGLQETQYF

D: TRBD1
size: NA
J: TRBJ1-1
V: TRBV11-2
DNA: TGTGCCAGCAGCCTGGGACAGGGTCACACTGAAGCTTTCTTT
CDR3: CASSLGQGHTEAFF

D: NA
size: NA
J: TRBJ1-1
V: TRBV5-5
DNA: TGTGCCAGCAGCGTCAAGCCGGGGAACACTGAAGCTTTCTTT
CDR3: CASSVKPGNTEAFF

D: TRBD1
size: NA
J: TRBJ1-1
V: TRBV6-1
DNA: TGTGCCAGCAGTGACACAACCACAGGGGTAGGAGCTTTCTTT
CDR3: CASSDTTTGVGAFF

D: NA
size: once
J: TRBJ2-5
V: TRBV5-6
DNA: TGTGCCAGCAGCTTGGGAGGTGCAGAGACCCAGTACTTC
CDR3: CASSLGGAETQYF

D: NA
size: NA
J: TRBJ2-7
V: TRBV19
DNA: TGTGCCAGTAAACCGGACAGTTCGTCCTACGAGCAGTACTTC
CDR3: CASKPDSSSYEQYF

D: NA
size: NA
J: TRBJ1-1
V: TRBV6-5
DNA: TGTGCCAGCAGCCACGGCCAACAGACTGAAGCTTTCTTT
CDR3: CASSHGQQTEAFF

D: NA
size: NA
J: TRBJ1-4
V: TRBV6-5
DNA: TGTGCCAGCAGTTACTCGAGGGGGGGGCCGAGGGAAAAACTGTTTTTT
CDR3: CASSYSRGGPREKLFF

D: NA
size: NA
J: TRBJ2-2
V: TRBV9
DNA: TGTGCCAGCAGCCCCCGATCGGTGGACACCGGGGAGCTGTTTTTT
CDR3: CASSPRSVDTGELFF

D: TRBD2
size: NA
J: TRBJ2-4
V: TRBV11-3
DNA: TGTGCCAGCAGCTTATCCCCTTTAGCGGGGATAGCCAAAAACATTCAGTACTTC
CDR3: CASSLSPLAGIAKNIQYF

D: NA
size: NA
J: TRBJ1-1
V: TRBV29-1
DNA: TGCAGCGTAAGGGGTGGGTGGCTGAACACTGAAGCTTTCTTT
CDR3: CSVRGGWLNTEAFF

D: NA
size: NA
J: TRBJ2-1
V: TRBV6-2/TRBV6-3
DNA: TGTGCCAGCAGTAGGGAGCCCTACAATGAGCAGTTCTTC
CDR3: CASSREPYNEQFF

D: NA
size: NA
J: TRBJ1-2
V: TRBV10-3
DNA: TGTGCCATCAGGGGAGTCAATGGCTACACCTTC
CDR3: CAIRGVNGYTF

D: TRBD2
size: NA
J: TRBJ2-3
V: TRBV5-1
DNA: TGCGCCAGCAGCCCCTCCCGGACTAGCGGGAGGGCCCCCCGCACAGATACGCAGTATTTT
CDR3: CASSPSRTSGRAPRTDTQYF

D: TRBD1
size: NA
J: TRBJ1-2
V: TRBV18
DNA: TGTGCCAGCTCACCACAGAGGGACAGGGGCTACACCTTC
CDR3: CASSPQRDRGYTF

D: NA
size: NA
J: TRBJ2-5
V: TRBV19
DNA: TGTGCCAGTAGTGGTTCAGGGGAGGAGACCCAGTACTTC
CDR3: CASSGSGEETQYF

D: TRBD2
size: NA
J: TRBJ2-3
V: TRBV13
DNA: TGTGCCAGCAGCTTATACGCGGGGGGCACAGATACGCAGTATTTT
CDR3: CASSLYAGGTDTQYF

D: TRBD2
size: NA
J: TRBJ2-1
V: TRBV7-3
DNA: TGTGCCAGCAGCTTGGTCGGGCTAGCGGACTCCTACAATGAGCAGTTCTTC
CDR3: CASSLVGLADSYNEQFF

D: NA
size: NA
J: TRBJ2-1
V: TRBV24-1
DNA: TGTGCCACCAGTGATTTGGGGCACAATGAGCAGTTCTTC
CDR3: CATSDLGHNEQFF

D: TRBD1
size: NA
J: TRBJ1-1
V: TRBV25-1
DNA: TGTGCCAGCAGTGAAAGGAGGGCAGGGGGCGCGGACACTGAAGCTTTCTTT
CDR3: CASSERRAGGADTEAFF

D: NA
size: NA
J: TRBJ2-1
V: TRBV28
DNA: TGTGCCACCCAGGGTCAGAGTGAGCAGTTCTTC
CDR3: CATQGQSEQFF

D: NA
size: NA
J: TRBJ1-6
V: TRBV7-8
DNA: TGTGCCAGCAGTTATGTCGGTAATTCACCCCTCCACTTT
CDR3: CASSYVGNSPLHF

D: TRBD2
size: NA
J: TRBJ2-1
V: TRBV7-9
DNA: TGTGCCAGCAGTGCCGGGACGATCGGGAGGGTTGAGCAGTTCTTC
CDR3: CASSAGTIGRVEQFF

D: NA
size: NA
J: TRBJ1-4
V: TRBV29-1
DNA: TGCAGCGTGTGGGCAGGGAATGAAAAACTGTTTTTT
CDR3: CSVWAGNEKLFF

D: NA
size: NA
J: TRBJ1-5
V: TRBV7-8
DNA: TGTGCCAGCAGCTTGGTACAGGACAATCAGCCCCAGCATTTT
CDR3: CASSLVQDNQPQHF

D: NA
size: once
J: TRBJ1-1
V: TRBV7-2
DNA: TGTGCCAGCAGTCCGAGTAGCATGAACACTGAAGCTTTCTTT
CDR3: CASSPSSMNTEAFF

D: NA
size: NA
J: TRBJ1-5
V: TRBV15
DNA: TGTGCCACCAGCAGAGCAGGGGCTGGTCAGCCCCAGCATTTT
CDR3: CATSRAGAGQPQHF

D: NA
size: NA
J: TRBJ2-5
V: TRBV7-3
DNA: TGTGCCAGCAGCTTATTTTCCTTGGGCGAGGAGGGGGAGACCCAGTACTTC
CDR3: CASSLFSLGEEGETQYF

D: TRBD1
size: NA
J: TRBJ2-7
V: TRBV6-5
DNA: TGTGCCAGCAGACGATCGGGACAGGTCTCCTACGAGCAGTACTTC
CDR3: CASRRSGQVSYEQYF

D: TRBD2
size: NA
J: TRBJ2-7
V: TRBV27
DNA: TGTGCCAGCAGCCTTAAGCGGACTAGCGGCTACGAGCAGTACTTC
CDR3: CASSLKRTSGYEQYF

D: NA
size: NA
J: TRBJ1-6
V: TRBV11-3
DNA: TGTGCCAGCAGCCAAGGCGTCTTTAGGGGGAGGGATTCACCCCTCCACTTT
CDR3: CASSQGVFRGRDSPLHF

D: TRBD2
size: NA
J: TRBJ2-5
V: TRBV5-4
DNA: TGTGCCAGCAGCTTGTGGCTAGCGGGAGAGACCCAGTACTTC
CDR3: CASSLWLAGETQYF

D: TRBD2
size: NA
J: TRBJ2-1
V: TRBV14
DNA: TGTGCCAGCAGCTACACTTCTAGCGGGAGTTTTTATGAGCAGTTCTTC
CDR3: CASSYTSSGSFYEQFF

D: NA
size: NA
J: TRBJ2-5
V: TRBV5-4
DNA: TGTGCCAGCAGCTTTTCCCGGGTGGAAGAGACCCAGTACTTC
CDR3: CASSFSRVEETQYF

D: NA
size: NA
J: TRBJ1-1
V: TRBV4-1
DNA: TGCGCCATAAGGGGGACTGAAGCTTTCTTT
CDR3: CAIRGTEAFF

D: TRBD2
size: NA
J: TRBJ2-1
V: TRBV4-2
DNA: TGTGCCAGCAACGAGTCTAATAGCGGGGCCCTACTCAATGAGCAGTTCTTC
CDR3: CASNESNSGALLNEQFF

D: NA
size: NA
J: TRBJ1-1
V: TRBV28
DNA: TGTGCCAGCAGTACCTCCAGGGATACTGAAGCTTTCTTT
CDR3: CASSTSRDTEAFF

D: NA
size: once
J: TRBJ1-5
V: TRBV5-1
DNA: TGCGCCAGCAGCTTGACAGTTGGTGATCAGCCCCAGCATTTT
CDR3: CASSLTVGDQPQHF

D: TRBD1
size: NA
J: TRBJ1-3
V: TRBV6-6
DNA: TGTGCCAGCAGTGTGGACAGGGGTGGAAACACCATATATTTT
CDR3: CASSVDRGGNTIYF